This T cell receptor beta chain derives from a study of blood T cell repertoires in COVID-19. In the study overall: There were acute and convalescent COVID-19 samples, and they came from the United States, Italy and Spain.

V dropped 9 bases and J dropped 4 bases, with 12 bases sitting between them. This CDR3 has 13 amino acids. CDR1 and CDR2 (germline): KGHDR, SFDVKD. This clone has only a few counts. In the original processing: Using reference gene primer amplification, nucleated cell counts were estimated. Here immunoSEQ multiplex PCR was the method, and the copy in TCRdb shows in-frame clones only, minus some. That table furnishes V, J and clone size, whereas the DNA furnished D and trimming. The table has about 110,000 clones, roughly 88% seen once. The sample consisted of peripheral blood. The clonotype was recovered from a woman older than 75 with active or convalescent COVID-19. The chain is built from TRBV24-1 and TRBJ2-1, with D tentatively TRBD2 (6 bases). The CDR3 bases are TGTGCCACCGCGGGGTTGCCGTACAATGAGCAGTTCTTC. Residues: CATAGLPYNEQFF.